The count of the clone carrying this T cell receptor (beta chain) is one. The antigen is unknown. These data come from a study of T cell responses to AZD1222 COVID-19 vaccine. Regarding the study as a whole: Sampling that yielded the repertoires occurred only after the peak T cell response. At baseline, seropositivity was found in only six AZD1222 recipients.

The method was immunoSEQ multiplex PCR; TCRdb's version includes in-frame clones alone and lacks a portion of them. The data contain over 150,000 clones, 85% to 95% of them singletons. Germline CDR1 and CDR2: SGHRS and YFSETQ. V shed 6 bases and J shed 1 base, with 10 bases lying between them. The CDR3 covers 13 residues. The clonotype was recovered from an adult who received the MenACWY meningococcal vaccine as a control. Material: peripheral blood, obtained 28 days after the second dose of the MenACWY control vaccine. V and J are TRBV5-1 and TRBJ1-2; D is ambiguous. The CDR3 bases are TGCGCCAGCACCAACAGCCATAACTATGGCTACACCTTC. Its translation: CASTNSHNYGYTF.